This T cell receptor beta chain was recorded in a study of cytomegalovirus exposure and HLA in healthy donors. The germline V gene encodes CDR1 SGHRS and CDR2 YFSETQ. After removal of 4 bases from V and 0 bases from J, the junction contained 3 bases not matched to a gene. The CDR3 spans 15 residues. Sequencing was performed with immunoSEQ multiplex PCR; in TCRdb, only in-frame clones are kept and a portion is missing. The data contain 90,000 to 140,000 clones, approximately 86% of them singletons. This chain uses TRBV5-1 with TRBJ2-7; 11 bases are a match to TRBD2. The sequenced sample consisted of PBMCs. This TCR was recovered from a woman under 30 in good health and CMV-seropositive. CDR3 DNA: TGCGCCAGCAGCAGTCTAGCGGGGGGCTCCTACGAGCAGTACTTC. Its translation: CASSSLAGGSYEQYF.